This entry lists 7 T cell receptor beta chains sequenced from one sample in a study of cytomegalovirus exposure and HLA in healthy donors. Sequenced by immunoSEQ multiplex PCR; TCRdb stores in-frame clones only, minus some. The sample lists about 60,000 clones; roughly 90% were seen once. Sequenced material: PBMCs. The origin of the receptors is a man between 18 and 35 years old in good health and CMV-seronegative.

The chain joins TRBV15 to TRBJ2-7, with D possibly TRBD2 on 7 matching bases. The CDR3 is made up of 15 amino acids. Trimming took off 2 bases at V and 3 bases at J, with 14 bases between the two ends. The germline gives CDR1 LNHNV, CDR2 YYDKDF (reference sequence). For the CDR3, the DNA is TGTGCCACCAGCAGATCCGGGGGGCAGTTCTACGAGCAGTACTTC. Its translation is CATSRSGGQFYEQYF.

The CDR3 reads CAIRPGQGEGYTF. In nucleotides, the CDR3 is TGTGCCATCAGGCCGGGACAGGGCGAGGGCTACACCTTC. This rearrangement joins TRBV10-3 to TRBJ1-2; 9 bases align to TRBD1. The germline V gene has CDR1 ENHRY and CDR2 SYGVKD. The V segment lost 6 bases and the J segment 8 bases; nucleotides outside the gene matches: 7. The CDR3 runs to 13 residues.

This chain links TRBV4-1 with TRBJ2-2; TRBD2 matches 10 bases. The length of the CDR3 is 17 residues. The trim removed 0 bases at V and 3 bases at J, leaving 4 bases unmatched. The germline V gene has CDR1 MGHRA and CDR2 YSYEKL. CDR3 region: CASSQERLAGDTGELFF. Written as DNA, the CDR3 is TGCGCCAGCAGCCAAGAAAGGCTAGCGGGAGACACCGGGGAGCTGTTTTTT.

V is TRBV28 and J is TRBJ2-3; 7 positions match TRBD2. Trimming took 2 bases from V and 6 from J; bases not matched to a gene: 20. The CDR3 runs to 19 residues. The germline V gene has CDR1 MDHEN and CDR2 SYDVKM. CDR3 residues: CASSLPGSSGEGLFDTQYF. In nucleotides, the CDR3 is TGTGCCAGCAGTTTACCCGGATCTAGCGGAGAGGGGCTTTTTGATACGCAGTATTTT.

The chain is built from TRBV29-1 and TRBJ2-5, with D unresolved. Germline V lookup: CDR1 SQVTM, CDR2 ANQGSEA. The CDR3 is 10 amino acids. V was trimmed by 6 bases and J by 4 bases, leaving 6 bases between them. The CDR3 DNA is TGCAGCGTATACACAGAGACCCAGTACTTC. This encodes CSVYTETQYF.

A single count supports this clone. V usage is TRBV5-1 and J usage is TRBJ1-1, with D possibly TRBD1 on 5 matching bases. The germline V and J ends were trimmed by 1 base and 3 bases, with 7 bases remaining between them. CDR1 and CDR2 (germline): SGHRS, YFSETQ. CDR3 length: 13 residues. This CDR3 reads CASSLLQDTEAFF. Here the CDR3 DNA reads TGCGCCAGCAGCTTGTTACAGGACACTGAAGCTTTCTTT.

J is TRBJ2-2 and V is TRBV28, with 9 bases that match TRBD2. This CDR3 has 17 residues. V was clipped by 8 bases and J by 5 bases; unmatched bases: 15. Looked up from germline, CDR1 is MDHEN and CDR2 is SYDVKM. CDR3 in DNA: TGTGCCAGCCTCCGCGTTTCGGGACTAGCTCTAACCGGGGAGCTGTTTTTT. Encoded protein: CASLRVSGLALTGELFF. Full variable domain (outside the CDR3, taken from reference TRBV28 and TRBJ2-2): DVKVTQSSRYLVKRTGEKVFLECVQDMDHENMFWYRQDPGLGLRLIYFSYDVKMKEKGDIPEGYSVSREKKERFSLILESASTNQTSMYLCASLRVSGLALTGELFFGEGSRLTVL.